What follows is one T cell receptor beta chain and its context. What it binds is unknown. Here immunoSEQ multiplex PCR was the method, and the copy in TCRdb shows in-frame clones only, minus some. The table shows around 550,000 clones, with roughly 95% occurring only once. The data originate from a study of shared clonotypes between healthy human individuals. Study overall: The donor pool was made up of a couple of women and a few men aged 18 to 49.

General study results and limits: Between a handful of donors, naive CD4 clonotypes were shared at a level of around 4.8%. Donors were few, which limited the genetic and exposure-history diversity represented.

This TCR came from a woman aged 30 to 39 in good health. Sequenced input: naive CD4+ T cells sorted from blood. Subset denoted: CD45RA+ positively selected.

In DNA form, the CDR3 reads TGTGCCAGCAGTGAATACGGACGCAATCAGCCCCAGCATTTT. Encoded protein: CASSEYGRNQPQHF. The chain employs TRBV6-1 and TRBJ1-5; D gene unclear. This CDR3 contains 14 residues. CDR1 is MNHNS and CDR2 is SASEGT in the germline V gene. The ends were cut back, 2 bases at V and 2 bases at J, with 7 bases in the middle.